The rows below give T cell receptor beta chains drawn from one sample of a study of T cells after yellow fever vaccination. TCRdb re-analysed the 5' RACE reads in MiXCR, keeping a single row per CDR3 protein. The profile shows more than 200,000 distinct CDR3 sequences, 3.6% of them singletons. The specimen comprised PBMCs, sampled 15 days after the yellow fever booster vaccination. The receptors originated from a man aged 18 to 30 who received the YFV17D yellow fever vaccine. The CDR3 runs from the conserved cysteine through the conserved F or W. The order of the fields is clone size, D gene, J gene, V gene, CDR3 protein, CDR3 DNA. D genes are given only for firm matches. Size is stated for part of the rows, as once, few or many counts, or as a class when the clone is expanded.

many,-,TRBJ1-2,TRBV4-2,CASSQENADGGYTF,TGTGCCAGCAGCCAAGAGAACGCGGACGGTGGCTACACCTTC
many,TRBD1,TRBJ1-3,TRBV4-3,CASSGQGGSGNTIYF,TGCGCCAGCAGCGGACAGGGCGGCTCTGGAAACACCATATATTTT
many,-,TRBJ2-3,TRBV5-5,CASSVLRTGTDTQYF,TGTGCCAGCAGCGTGCTAAGGACAGGCACAGATACGCAGTATTTT
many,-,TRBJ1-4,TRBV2,CASWDEKLFF,TGTGCCAGTTGGGATGAAAAACTGTTTTTT
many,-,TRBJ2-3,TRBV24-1,CATSDFGTDTQYF,TGTGCCACCAGTGATTTTGGCACAGATACGCAGTATTTT
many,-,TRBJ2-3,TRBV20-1,CSAREPVITDTQYF,TGCAGTGCTAGAGAACCGGTTATCACAGATACGCAGTATTTT
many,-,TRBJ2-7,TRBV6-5,CASRSSPYYEQYF,TGTGCCAGCAGGAGCAGCCCTTACTACGAGCAGTACTTC
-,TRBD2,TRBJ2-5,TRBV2,CASSPGRAGGMGARETQYF,TGTGCCAGCAGCCCCGGACGGGCCGGGGGGATGGGAGCAAGAGAGACCCAGTACTTC
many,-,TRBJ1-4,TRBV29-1,CSVLLTATNEKLFF,TGCAGCGTTCTATTGACAGCAACTAATGAAAAACTGTTTTTT
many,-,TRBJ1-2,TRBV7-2,CASSLDFGLYGYTF,TGTGCCAGCAGCTTAGATTTCGGATTATATGGCTACACCTTC
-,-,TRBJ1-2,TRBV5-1,CASRFDEGYGYTF,TGCGCCAGCCGCTTTGACGAAGGCTATGGCTACACCTTC
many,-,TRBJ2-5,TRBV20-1,CSAEEETQYF,TGCAGTGCTGAAGAAGAGACCCAGTACTTC
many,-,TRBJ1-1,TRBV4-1,CASSQGEGWAEAFF,TGCGCCAGCAGCCAAGGTGAGGGTTGGGCTGAAGCTTTCTTT
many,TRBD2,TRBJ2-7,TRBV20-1,CSARRGVYEQYF,TGCAGTGCTAGACGGGGGGTCTACGAGCAGTACTTC
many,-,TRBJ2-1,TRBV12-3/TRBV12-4,CASTNLLGGREQFF,TGTGCCAGCACCAACCTTTTGGGGGGCAGAGAGCAGTTCTTC
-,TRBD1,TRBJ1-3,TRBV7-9,CASSRTGADSGNTIYF,TGTGCCAGCAGCCGGACAGGGGCTGACTCTGGAAACACCATATATTTT
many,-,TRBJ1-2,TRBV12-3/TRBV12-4,CASLGELTFYGYTF,TGTGCCAGCCTTGGGGAGCTGACCTTCTATGGCTACACCTTC
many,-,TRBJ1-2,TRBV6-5,CASSYSALTSDNYGYTF,TGTGCCAGCAGTTACTCGGCTTTGACCTCGGATAACTATGGCTACACCTTC
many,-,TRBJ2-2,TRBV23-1,CASRHRAPGQNTGELFF,TGCGCCAGCAGACACCGTGCTCCGGGACAGAACACCGGGGAGCTGTTTTTT
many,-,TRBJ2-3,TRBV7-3,CASSLGGLGDTQYF,TGTGCCAGCAGCTTAGGGGGGCTGGGAGATACGCAGTATTTT
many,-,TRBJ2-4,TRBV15,CATSRSGDPENIQYF,TGTGCCACCAGCAGATCCGGGGACCCTGAGAACATTCAGTACTTC
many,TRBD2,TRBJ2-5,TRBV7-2,CASSRGLAGPTTQYF,TGTGCCAGCAGCCGCGGACTAGCGGGACCTACGACCCAGTACTTC
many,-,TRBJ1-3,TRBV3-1,CASSQMEGNTIYF,TGTGCCAGCAGCCAAATGGAAGGAAACACCATATATTTT
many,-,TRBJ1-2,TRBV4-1,CASSQDMASRFWGYTF,TGCGCCAGCAGCCAAGATATGGCTAGTCGATTCTGGGGCTACACCTTC
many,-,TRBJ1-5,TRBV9,CASSVGGRSDQPQHF,TGTGCCAGCAGCGTAGGCGGCAGATCGGATCAGCCCCAGCATTTT
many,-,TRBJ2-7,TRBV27,CASGDMTFGQYF,TGTGCCAGCGGGGACATGACTTTTGGGCAGTACTTC
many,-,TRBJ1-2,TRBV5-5,CASSQRLYGYTF,TGTGCCAGCAGCCAGAGACTCTATGGCTACACCTTC
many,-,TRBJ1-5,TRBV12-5,CASGLWDGNQPQHF,TGTGCTAGTGGTTTATGGGACGGGAATCAGCCCCAGCATTTT
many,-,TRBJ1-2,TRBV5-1,CASTVQGSDGYTF,TGCGCCAGCACAGTCCAGGGCAGTGATGGCTACACCTTC
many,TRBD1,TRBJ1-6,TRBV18,CASSPSGDSLNSPLHF,TGTGCCAGCTCACCGTCGGGGGACAGTCTCAATTCACCCCTCCACTTT
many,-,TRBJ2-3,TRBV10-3,CATRDPASDTQYF,TGTGCCACCCGGGACCCCGCATCAGATACGCAGTATTTT
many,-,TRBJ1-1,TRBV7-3,CASSLSPLPNTEAFF,TGTGCCAGCAGCTTAAGTCCGTTACCGAACACTGAAGCTTTCTTT
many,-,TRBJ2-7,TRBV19,CASSMGLPYEQYF,TGTGCCAGTAGTATGGGGCTTCCCTACGAGCAGTACTTC
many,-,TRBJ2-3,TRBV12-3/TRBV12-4,CASIRGSGETDTQYF,TGTGCCAGCATAAGGGGGTCTGGCGAAACAGATACGCAGTATTTT
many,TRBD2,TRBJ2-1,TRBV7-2,CASSLVGLGVDEQFF,TGTGCCAGCAGCTTAGTGGGACTAGGGGTGGATGAGCAGTTCTTC
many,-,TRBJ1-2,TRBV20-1,CSAAGTNYGYTF,TGCAGTGCCGCCGGGACTAACTATGGCTACACCTTC
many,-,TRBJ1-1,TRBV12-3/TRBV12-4,CASSLGVITEAFF,TGTGCCAGCAGTTTGGGGGTAATCACTGAAGCTTTCTTT
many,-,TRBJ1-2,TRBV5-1,CASSWRGDNYGYTF,TGCGCCAGCAGCTGGAGGGGGGATAACTATGGCTACACCTTC
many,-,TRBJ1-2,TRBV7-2,CASSLGAGPEYGYTF,TGTGCCAGCAGCTTAGGAGCAGGGCCGGAATATGGCTACACCTTC
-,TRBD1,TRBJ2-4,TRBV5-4,CASSFGTGGDIQYF,TGTGCCAGCAGCTTTGGGACAGGGGGAGACATTCAGTACTTC
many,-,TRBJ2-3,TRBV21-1,CASSKPKRGTDTQYF,TGTGCCAGCAGCAAACCCAAGCGAGGCACAGATACGCAGTATTTT
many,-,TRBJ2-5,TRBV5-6,CASSLDELLGGMGTQYF,TGTGCCAGCAGCCTGGACGAGCTCCTGGGGGGCATGGGGACCCAGTACTTC
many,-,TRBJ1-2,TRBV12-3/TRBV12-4,CASSLAGYDGYTF,TGTGCCAGCAGTTTAGCTGGCTATGATGGCTACACCTTC
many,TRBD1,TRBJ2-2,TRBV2,CASSEEQGARTGELFF,TGTGCCAGCAGTGAGGAACAGGGGGCGCGAACCGGGGAGCTGTTTTTT
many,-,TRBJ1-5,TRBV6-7,CATQAQPQHF,TGTGCCACACAGGCTCAGCCCCAGCATTTT
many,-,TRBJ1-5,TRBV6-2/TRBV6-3,CAVAGQSNQPQHF,TGTGCCGTGGCGGGTCAAAGCAATCAGCCCCAGCATTTT
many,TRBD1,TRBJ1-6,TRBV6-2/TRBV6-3,CASVDRGVNSPLHF,TGTGCCAGCGTGGACAGGGGAGTCAATTCACCCCTCCACTTT
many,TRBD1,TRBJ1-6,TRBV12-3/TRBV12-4,CASSPTPGTGNNSPLHF,TGTGCCAGCAGCCCAACCCCCGGGACAGGGAATAATTCACCCCTCCACTTT
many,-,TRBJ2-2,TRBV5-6,CASRFGAGELFF,TGTGCCAGCAGGTTTGGGGCCGGGGAGCTGTTTTTT
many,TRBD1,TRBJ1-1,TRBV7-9,CASSPTGRETEAFF,TGTGCCAGCAGCCCGACAGGGAGGGAAACTGAAGCTTTCTTT
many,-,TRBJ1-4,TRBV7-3,CASSLNTGEKLFF,TGTGCCAGCAGCTTAAACACGGGTGAAAAACTGTTTTTT
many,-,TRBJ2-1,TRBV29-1,CSVATNHNEQFF,TGCAGCGTTGCTACAAATCACAATGAGCAGTTCTTC
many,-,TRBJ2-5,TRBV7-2,CASSPAAALRETQYF,TGTGCCAGCAGCCCCGCGGCGGCTCTACGAGAGACCCAGTACTTC